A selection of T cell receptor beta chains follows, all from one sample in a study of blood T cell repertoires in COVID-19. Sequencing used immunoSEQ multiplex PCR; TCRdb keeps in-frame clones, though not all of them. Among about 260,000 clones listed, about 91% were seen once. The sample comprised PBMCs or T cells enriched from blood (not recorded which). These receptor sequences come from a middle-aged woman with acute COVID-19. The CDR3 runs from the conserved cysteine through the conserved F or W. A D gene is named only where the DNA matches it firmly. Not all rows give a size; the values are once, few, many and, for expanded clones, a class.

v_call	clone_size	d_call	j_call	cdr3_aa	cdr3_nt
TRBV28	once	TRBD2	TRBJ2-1	CASSYLGTSGREQFF	TGTGCCAGCAGTTATCTTGGGACTAGCGGGAGGGAGCAGTTCTTC
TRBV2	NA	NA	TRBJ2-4	CASSAPAGAKNIQYF	TGTGCCAGCAGTGCCCCCGCGGGGGCCAAAAACATTCAGTACTTC
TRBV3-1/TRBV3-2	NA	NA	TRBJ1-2	CASSQESGYTF	TGTGCCAGCAGCCAAGAGAGTGGCTACACCTTC
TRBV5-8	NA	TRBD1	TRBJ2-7	CASSLAGGSYEQYF	TGTGCCAGCAGCTTGGCAGGGGGTTCTTACGAGCAGTACTTC
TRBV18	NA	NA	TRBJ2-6	CASSPIARSSGANVLTF	TGTGCCAGCTCACCAATTGCGCGGAGCTCTGGGGCCAACGTCCTGACTTTC
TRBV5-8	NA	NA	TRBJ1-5	CASSLATDSYSNQPQHF	TGTGCCAGCAGCTTGGCCACTGACAGTTATAGCAATCAGCCCCAGCATTTT
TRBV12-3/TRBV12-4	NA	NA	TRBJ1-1	CASSLGVWTEAFF	TGTGCCAGCAGTTTAGGCGTGTGGACTGAAGCTTTCTTT
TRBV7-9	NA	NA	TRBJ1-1	CASSSPQGRIEAFF	TGTGCCAGCAGCTCCCCCCAGGGAAGGATTGAAGCTTTCTTT
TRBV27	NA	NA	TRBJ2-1	CASSLSQNEQFF	TGTGCCAGCAGTTTGTCCCAGAATGAGCAGTTCTTC
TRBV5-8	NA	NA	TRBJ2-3	CASSLGQNTDTQYF	TGTGCCAGCAGCTTGGGACAGAACACAGATACGCAGTATTTT
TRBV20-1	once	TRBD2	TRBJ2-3	CSASSSGRPDTQYF	TGCAGTGCTAGTTCGAGCGGGAGGCCAGATACGCAGTATTTT
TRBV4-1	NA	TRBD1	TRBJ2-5	CASSKQGQETQYF	TGCGCCAGCAGCAAACAGGGACAGGAGACCCAGTACTTC
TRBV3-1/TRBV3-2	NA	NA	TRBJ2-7	CASSPKVIAASSYEQYF	TGTGCCAGCAGCCCGAAAGTAATAGCGGCAAGCTCCTACGAGCAGTACTTC
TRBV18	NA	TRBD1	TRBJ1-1	CASSVRDRETEAFF	TGTGCCAGCTCAGTCCGGGACAGGGAAACTGAAGCTTTCTTT
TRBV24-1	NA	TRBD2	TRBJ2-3	CATSDPSRLAGRTDTQYF	TGTGCCACCAGTGACCCCTCGAGACTAGCGGGACGCACAGATACGCAGTATTTT
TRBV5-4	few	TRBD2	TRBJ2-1	CASSLLAGGYNEQFF	TGTGCCAGCAGCCTGCTAGCGGGAGGCTACAATGAGCAGTTCTTC
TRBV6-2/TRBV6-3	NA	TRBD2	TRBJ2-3	CASSTLAGGWYF	TGTGCCAGCAGTACCCTAGCGGGAGGCTGGTATTTT
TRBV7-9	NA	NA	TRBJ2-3	CASISLSGFTDTQYF	TGTGCCAGCATCAGTTTAAGCGGATTCACAGATACGCAGTATTTT
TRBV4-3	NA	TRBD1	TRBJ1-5	CASSQDGDSYQPQHF	TGCGCCAGCAGCCAAGATGGGGACAGTTATCAGCCCCAGCATTTT
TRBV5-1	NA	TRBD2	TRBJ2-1	CASSSFIAGVDNEQFF	TGCGCCAGCAGCTCGTTTATAGCGGGAGTCGACAATGAGCAGTTCTTC
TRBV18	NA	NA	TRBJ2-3	CASSQRDGTDTQYF	TGTGCCAGCTCACAGAGGGATGGCACAGATACGCAGTATTTT
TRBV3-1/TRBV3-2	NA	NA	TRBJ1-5	CASSQDGGGGNQPQHF	TGTGCCAGCAGCCAAGACGGGGGGGGTGGCAATCAGCCCCAGCATTTT
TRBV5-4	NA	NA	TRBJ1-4	CASSSPGGSNEKLFF	TGTGCCAGCAGCTCGCCGGGGGGGTCTAATGAAAAACTGTTTTTT
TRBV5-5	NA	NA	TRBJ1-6	CASSLLTDLRSSLHF	TGTGCCAGCAGCCTCCTGACAGACCTCCGATCGTCCCTCCACTTT
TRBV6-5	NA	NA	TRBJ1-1	CASTKPGDGTEAFF	TGTGCCAGCACCAAACCAGGGGACGGCACTGAAGCTTTCTTT
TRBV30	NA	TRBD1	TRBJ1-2	CAWTGTGEGYTF	TGTGCCTGGACCGGGACAGGAGAGGGCTACACCTTC
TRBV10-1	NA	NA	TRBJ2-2	CASSAPDRNTGELFF	TGCGCCAGCAGTGCCCCGGACAGGAACACCGGGGAGCTGTTTTTT
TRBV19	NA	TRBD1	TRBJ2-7	CASSQGAHYEQYF	TGTGCCAGTAGTCAGGGGGCCCACTACGAGCAGTACTTC
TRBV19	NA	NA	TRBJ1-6	CASSGSGGYNSPLHF	TGTGCCAGTTCTGGGAGTGGTGGGTATAATTCACCCCTCCACTTT
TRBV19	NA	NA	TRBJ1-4	CASSTRGPSEKLFF	TGTGCCAGTAGTACAAGGGGTCCCAGTGAAAAACTGTTTTTT
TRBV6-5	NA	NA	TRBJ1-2	CASSTGPLYYGYTF	TGTGCCAGCAGTACAGGGCCCCTATACTATGGCTACACCTTC
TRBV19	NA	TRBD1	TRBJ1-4	CASRPGQGTNEKLFF	TGTGCCAGCAGACCGGGACAGGGAACTAATGAAAAACTGTTTTTT
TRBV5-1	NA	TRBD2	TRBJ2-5	CASSLVAGEGTQYF	TGCGCCAGCAGCTTGGTGGCGGGGGAGGGGACCCAGTACTTC
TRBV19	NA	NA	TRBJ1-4	CASSRRQAEKLFF	TGTGCCAGTAGTAGGCGACAGGCGGAAAAACTGTTTTTT
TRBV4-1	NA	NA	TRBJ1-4	CASSQDDAGVVGEKLFF	TGCGCCAGCAGCCAAGATGATGCGGGGGTTGTTGGTGAAAAACTGTTTTTT
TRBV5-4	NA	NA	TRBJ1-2	CASSLDNSINYGYTF	TGTGCCAGCAGCTTGGATAACAGCATAAACTATGGCTACACCTTC
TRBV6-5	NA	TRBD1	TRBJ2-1	CASDDRGLNNEQFF	TGTGCCAGTGATGACAGGGGGCTAAACAATGAGCAGTTCTTC
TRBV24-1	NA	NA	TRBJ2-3	CATSGPGSTDTQYF	TGTGCCACCAGTGGTCCGGGTAGCACAGATACGCAGTATTTT
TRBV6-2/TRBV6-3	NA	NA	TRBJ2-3	CASSGTRDTQYF	TGTGCCAGCAGTGGAACCAGGGATACGCAGTATTTT
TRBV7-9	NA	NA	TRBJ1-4	CASSLESYNEKLFF	TGTGCCAGCAGCCTAGAGAGTTATAATGAAAAACTGTTTTTT
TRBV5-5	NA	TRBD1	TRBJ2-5	CASTLWTGGHQETQYF	TGTGCCAGCACCTTATGGACAGGGGGTCATCAAGAGACCCAGTACTTC